The 9 T cell receptor beta chains reported below all come from one sample, sequenced in a study of blood T cell repertoires in COVID-19. Produced via immunoSEQ multiplex PCR; TCRdb's table is partial and in-frame only. The profile shows 150,000 or so clones, over 75% of them singletons. The source material was peripheral blood. The receptors stem from a man aged 18-30 years with COVID-19, enrolled during active disease.

The chain combines TRBV30 with TRBJ2-7; weak D call: TRBD1 (6 bases). This CDR3 region has 11 residues. Trimming removed 2 bases at V and 12 bases at J, with 14 bases between. CDR1 GTSNPN and CDR2 SVGIG come from the germline V gene (reference sequence). This chain's CDR3 is CAWSLADRRYF. DNA of the CDR3: TGTGCCTGGAGTCTTGCGGACAGACGGTACTTC.

The table lists this clone with a count of one. The chain is built from TRBV25-1 and TRBJ2-6; D ambiguous. There are 14 residues in the CDR3. Germline V CDR1 and CDR2: MGHDK, SYGVNS. The ends were cut back, 7 bases at V and 0 bases at J, with 7 bases in the middle. CDR3 DNA: TGTGCCAGCATGGGCAGCTCTGGGGCCAACGTCCTGACTTTC. It yields the protein CASMGSSGANVLTF. The full variable domain, with the rest looked up from reference TRBV25-1 and TRBJ2-6, is EADIYQTPRYLVIGTGKKITLECSQTMGHDKMYWYQQDPGMELHLIHYSYGVNSTEKGDLSSESTVSRIRTEHFPLTLESARPSHTSQYLCASMGSSGANVLTFGAGSRLTVL.

The rearrangement uses TRBV7-2 and TRBJ2-7, with D possibly matching TRBD2 (5 bases). CDR1 and CDR2 from the germline V gene are SGHTA and FQGNSA. The ends were cut back, 0 bases at V and 4 bases at J, with 10 bases in the middle. CDR3 size: 14 residues. CDR3 sequence: CASSLAGVDYEQYF. CDR3 sequence (DNA): TGTGCCAGCAGCTTAGCGGGAGTGGATTACGAGCAGTACTTC.

V and J are TRBV27 and TRBJ2-7; 8 positions agree with TRBD2. The CDR3 sequence is 18 residues long. J gave up 4 bases and V 8 bases, and 22 bases lay outside the gene matches. Germline loops: CDR1 MNHEY, CDR2 SMNVEV (reference sequence). The CDR3 reads CASSPRGGRKREFYEQYF. CDR3 nucleotide sequence: TGTGCCAGCTCCCCCAGGGGAGGCAGGAAGCGGGAGTTTTACGAGCAGTACTTC.

V and J are TRBV28 and TRBJ2-2; D unclear. Germline CDR1 and CDR2: MDHEN and SYDVKM. The V end lost 6 bases, the J end lost 0 bases, and 5 bases lay between the germline ends. The CDR3 is 13 amino acids. CDR3 residues: CASRAANTGELFF. The CDR3 DNA follows: TGTGCCAGCAGGGCAGCGAACACCGGGGAGCTGTTTTTT.

The rearrangement uses TRBV19 and TRBJ2-7; D might be TRBD1 (5 bases). The germline V and J ends were trimmed by 1 base and 4 bases, with 11 bases remaining between them. The germline CDR1 and CDR2 sequences are LNHDA and SQIVND (reference sequence). The length of the CDR3 is 14 residues. The CDR3 loop reads CASSIGSGNYEQYF. The CDR3 DNA reads as TGTGCCAGTAGTATAGGATCAGGGAATTACGAGCAGTACTTC.

The CDR3 nucleotides read TGTGCCAGCAGTGAAGGTACATCCTTGAGGGAGCTGTTTTTT. Protein sequence: CASSEGTSLRELFF. The gene calls are TRBV2 and TRBJ2-2; no definite D call. This CDR3 spans 14 amino acids. Germline lookup yields CDR1 SNHLY and CDR2 FYNNEI. V was clipped by 1 base and J by 9 bases, with 12 bases between them.

The sample holds a few counts of this clone. This chain uses TRBV18 with TRBJ1-6; D remains unclear. This CDR3 contains 14 residues. Germline-derived CDR1 and CDR2 are KGHSH and LQKENI. The germline V and J ends were trimmed by 2 bases and 11 bases, with 13 bases remaining between them. The CDR3 nucleotides are TGTGCCAGCTCACCAAACGGGGAGCGGACACCCCTCCACTTT. Amino acid sequence: CASSPNGERTPLHF.

The chain uses TRBV14 and TRBJ2-2, with 8 bases aligning to TRBD2. V shed 4 bases, J shed 6 bases, and the junction held 7 bases outside the gene matches. Looked up from germline, CDR1 is SGHDN and CDR2 is FVKESK. The CDR3 is 15 amino acids. The CDR3 is CASSLKLAAAGELFF. The CDR3 DNA is TGTGCCAGCAGCCTAAAACTAGCGGCTGCCGGGGAGCTGTTTTTT.